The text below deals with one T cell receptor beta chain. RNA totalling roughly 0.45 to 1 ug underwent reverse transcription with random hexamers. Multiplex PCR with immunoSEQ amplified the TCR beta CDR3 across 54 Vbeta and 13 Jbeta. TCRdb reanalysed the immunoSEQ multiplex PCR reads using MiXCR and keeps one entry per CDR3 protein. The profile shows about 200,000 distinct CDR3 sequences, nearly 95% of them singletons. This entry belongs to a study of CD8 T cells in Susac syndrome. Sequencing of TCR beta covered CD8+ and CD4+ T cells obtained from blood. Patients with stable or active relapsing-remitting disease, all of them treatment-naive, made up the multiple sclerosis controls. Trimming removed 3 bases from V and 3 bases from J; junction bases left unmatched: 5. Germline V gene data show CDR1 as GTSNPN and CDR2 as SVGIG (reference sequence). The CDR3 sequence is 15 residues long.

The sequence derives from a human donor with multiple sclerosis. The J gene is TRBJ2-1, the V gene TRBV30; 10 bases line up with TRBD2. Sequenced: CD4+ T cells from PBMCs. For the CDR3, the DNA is TGTGCCTGGAGGGTAGCGGGGGGAATCTACAATGAGCAGTTCTTC. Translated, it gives CAWRVAGGIYNEQFF.